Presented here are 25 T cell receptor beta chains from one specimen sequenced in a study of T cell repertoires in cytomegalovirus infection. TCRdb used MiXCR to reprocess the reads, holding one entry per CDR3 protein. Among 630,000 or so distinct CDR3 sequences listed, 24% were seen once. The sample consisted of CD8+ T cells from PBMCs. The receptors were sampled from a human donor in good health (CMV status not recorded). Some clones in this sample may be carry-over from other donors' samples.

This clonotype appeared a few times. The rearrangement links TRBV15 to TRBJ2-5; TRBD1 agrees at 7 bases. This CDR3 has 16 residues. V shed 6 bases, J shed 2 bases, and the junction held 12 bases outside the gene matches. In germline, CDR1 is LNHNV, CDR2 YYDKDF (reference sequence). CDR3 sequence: CATRNRDSEFQETQYF. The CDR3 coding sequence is TGTGCCACCAGGAACCGGGACAGTGAGTTTCAAGAGACCCAGTACTTC.

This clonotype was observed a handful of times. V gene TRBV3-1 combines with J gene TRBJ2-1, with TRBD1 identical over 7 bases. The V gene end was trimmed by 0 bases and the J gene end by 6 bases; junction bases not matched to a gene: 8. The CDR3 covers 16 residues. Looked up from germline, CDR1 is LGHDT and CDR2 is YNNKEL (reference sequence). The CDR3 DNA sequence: TGTGCCAGCAGCCAAGATCAAGGGGGCTGGTTCAATGAGCAGTTCTTC. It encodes CASSQDQGGWFNEQFF.

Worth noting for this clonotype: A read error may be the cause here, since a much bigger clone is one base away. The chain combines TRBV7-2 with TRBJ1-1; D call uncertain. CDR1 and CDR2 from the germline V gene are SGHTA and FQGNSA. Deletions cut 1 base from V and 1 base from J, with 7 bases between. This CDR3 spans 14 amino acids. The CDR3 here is CASSLVSQNTEAFF. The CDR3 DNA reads TGTGCCAGCAGCTTAGTTTCGCAGAACACTGAAGCTTTCTTT.

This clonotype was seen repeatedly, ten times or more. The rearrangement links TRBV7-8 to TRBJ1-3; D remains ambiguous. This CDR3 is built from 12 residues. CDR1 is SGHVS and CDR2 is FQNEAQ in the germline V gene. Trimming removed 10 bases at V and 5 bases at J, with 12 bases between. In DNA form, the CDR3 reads TGTGCCATCCGGAAGCAACGAAACACCATATATTTT. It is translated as CAIRKQRNTIYF.

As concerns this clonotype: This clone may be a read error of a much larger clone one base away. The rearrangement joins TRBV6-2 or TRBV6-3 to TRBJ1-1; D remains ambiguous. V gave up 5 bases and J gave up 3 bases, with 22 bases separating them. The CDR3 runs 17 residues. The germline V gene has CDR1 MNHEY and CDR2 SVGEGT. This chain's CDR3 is CASSRLGILGMDTEAFF. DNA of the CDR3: TGTGCCAGCAGTAGACTGGGGATCCTCGGTATGGACACTGAAGCTTTCTTT.

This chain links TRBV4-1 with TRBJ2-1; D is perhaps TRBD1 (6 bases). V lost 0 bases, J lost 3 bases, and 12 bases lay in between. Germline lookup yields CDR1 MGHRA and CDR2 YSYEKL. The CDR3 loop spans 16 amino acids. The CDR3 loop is CASSQERDTFYNEQFF. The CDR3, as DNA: TGCGCCAGCAGCCAAGAAAGGGACACCTTCTACAATGAGCAGTTCTTC.

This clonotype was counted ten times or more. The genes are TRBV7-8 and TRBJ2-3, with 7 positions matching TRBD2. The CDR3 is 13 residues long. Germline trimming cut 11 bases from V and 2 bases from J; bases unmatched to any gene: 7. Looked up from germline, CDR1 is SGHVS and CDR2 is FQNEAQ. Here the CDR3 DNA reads TGTGCCTCTCGGAGCGGGGCCACAGATACGCAGTATTTT. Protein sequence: CASRSGATDTQYF. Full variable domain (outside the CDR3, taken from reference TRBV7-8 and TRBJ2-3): GAGVSQSPRYKVAKRGQDVALRCDPISGHVSLFWYQQALGQGPEFLTYFQNEAQLDKSGLPSDRFFAERPEGSVSTLKIQRTQQEDSAVYLCASRSGATDTQYFGPGTRLTVL.

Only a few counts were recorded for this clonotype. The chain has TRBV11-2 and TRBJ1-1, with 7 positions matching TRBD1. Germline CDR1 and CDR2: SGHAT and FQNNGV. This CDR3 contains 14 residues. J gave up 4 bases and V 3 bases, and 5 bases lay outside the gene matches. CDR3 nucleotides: TGTGCCAGCAGCTTCCAAGGGGGCTTCACTGAAGCTTTCTTT. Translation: CASSFQGGFTEAFF.

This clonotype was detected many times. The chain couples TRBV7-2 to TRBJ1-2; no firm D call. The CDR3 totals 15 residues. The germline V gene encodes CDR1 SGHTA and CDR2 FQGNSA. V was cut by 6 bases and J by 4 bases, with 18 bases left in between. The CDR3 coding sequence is TGTGCCAGCAGACCTTTGGCAGAGACTCTCTATGGCTACACCTTC. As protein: CASRPLAETLYGYTF.

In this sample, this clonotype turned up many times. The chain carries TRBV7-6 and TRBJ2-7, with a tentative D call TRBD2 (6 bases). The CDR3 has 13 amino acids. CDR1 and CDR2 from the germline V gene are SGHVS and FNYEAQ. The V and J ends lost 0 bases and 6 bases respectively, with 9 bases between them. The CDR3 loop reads CASSLAWGGEQYV. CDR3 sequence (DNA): TGTGCCAGCAGCTTAGCATGGGGAGGCGAGCAGTACGTC.

CDR3 protein: CASSLGGANEQYV. The CDR3 bases are TGTGCCAGCAGCTTAGGCGGGGCCAACGAGCAGTACGTC. The J gene is TRBJ2-7, the V gene TRBV7-8, with a possible D match to TRBD2 (6 bases). CDR1 is SGHVS and CDR2 is FQNEAQ in the germline V gene. CDR3 length equals 13 residues. V was shortened by 1 base and J by 5 bases, with 9 bases between the two germline ends.

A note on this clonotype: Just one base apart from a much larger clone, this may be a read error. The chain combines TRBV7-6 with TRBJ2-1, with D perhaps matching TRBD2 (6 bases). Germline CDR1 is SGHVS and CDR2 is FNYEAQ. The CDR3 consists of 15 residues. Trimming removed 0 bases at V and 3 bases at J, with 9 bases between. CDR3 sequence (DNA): TGTGCCAGCAGCTTAGCGGAGGGGAACTACAATGAGCAGTTCTTC. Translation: CASSLAEGNYNEQFF.

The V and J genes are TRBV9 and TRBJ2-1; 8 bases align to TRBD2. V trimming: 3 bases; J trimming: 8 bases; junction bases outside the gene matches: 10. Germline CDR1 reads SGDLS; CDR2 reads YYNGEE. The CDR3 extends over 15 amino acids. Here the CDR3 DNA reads TGTGCCAGCAGCGGTGACGGGGGGGCCTGGGATGAGCAGTTCTTC. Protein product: CASSGDGGAWDEQFF. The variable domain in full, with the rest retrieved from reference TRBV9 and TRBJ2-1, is DSGVTQTPKHLITATGQRVTLRCSPRSGDLSVYWYQQSLDQGLQFLIQYYNGEERAKGNILERFSAQQFPDLHSELNLSSLELGDSALYFCASSGDGGAWDEQFFGPGTRLTVL.

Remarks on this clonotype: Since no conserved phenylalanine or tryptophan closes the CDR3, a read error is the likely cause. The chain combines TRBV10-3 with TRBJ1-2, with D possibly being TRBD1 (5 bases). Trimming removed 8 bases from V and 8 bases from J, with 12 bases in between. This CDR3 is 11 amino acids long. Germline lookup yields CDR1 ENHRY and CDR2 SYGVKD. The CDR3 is CAILMGRGYTL. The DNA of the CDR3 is TGTGCCATCCTAATGGGGCGGGGCTACACCCTC.

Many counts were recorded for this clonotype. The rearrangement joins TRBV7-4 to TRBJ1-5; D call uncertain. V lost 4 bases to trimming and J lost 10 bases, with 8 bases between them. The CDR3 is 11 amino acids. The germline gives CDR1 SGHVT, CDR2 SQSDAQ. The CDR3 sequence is CASSWRIPQHF. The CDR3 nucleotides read TGTGCCAGCAGCTGGAGAATTCCCCAGCATTTT.

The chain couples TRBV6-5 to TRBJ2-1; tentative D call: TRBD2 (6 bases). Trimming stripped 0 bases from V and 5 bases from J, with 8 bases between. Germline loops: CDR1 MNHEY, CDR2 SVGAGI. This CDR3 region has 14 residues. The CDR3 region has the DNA TGTGCCAGCAGTTACTCGGGACTCGACAATGAGCAGTTCTTC. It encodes CASSYSGLDNEQFF.

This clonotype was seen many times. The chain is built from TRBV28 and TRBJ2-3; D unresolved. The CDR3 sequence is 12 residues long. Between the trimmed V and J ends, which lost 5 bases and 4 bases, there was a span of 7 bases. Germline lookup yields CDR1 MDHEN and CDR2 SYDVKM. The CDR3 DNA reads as TGTGCCAGCAGTCCCTTCGCAGATACGCAGTATTTT. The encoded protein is CASSPFADTQYF.

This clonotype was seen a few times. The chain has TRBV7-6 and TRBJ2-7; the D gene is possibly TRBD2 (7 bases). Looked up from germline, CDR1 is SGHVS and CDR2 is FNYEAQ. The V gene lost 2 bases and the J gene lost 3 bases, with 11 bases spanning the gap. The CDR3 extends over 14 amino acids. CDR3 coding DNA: TGTGCCAGCAGCTTACTGGGAGGGGGCTACGAGCAGTACTTC. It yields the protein CASSLLGGGYEQYF. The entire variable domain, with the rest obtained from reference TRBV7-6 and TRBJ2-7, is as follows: GAGVSQSPRYKVTKRGQDVALRCDPISGHVSLYWYRQALGQGPEFLTYFNYEAQQDKSGLPNDRFSAERPEGSISTLTIQRTEQRDSAMYRCASSLLGGGYEQYFGPGTRLTVT.

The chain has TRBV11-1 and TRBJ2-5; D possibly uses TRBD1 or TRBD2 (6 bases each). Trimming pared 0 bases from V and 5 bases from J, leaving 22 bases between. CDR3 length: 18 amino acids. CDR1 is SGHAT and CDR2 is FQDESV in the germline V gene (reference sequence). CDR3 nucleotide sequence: TGTGCCAGCAGCTTAGCGCAGGAAGAACCGGGGGCAACGGAGACCCAGTACTTC. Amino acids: CASSLAQEEPGATETQYF.

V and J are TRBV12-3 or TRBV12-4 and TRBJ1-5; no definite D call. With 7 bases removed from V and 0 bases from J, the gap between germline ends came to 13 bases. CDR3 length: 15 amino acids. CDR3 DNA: TGTGCCAGCACCCGTGAAGTCAATAGCAATCAGCCCCAGCATTTT. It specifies CASTREVNSNQPQHF.

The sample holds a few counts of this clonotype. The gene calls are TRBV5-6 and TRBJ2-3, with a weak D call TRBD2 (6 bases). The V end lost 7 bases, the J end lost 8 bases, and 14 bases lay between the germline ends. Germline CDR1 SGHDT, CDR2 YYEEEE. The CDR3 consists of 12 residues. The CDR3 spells CASRGVAVTQYF. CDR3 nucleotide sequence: TGTGCCAGCCGCGGGGTAGCGGTTACGCAGTATTTT.

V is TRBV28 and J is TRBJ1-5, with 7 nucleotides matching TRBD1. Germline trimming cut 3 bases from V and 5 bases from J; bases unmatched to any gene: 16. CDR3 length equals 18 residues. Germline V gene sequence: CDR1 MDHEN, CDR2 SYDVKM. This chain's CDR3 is CASSFFVPSGGPHQPQHF. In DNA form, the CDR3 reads TGTGCCAGCAGTTTTTTTGTCCCCTCAGGGGGGCCGCATCAGCCCCAGCATTTT.

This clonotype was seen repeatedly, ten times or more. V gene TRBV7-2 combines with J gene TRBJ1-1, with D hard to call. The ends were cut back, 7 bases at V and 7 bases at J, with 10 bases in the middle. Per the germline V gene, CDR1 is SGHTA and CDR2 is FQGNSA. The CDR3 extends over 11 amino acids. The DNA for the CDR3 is TGTGCCAGCACCCTCTCAGGTGAAGCTTTCTTT. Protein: CASTLSGEAFF.

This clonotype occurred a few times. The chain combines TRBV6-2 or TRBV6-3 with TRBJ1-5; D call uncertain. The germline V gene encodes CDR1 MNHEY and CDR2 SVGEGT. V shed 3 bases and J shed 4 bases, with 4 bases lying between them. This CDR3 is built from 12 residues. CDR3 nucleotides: TGTGCCAGCAGTTATGCGAATCAGCCCCAGCATTTT. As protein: CASSYANQPQHF.

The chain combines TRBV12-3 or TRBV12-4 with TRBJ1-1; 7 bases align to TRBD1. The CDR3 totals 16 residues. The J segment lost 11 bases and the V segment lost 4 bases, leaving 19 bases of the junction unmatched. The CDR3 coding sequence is TGTGCCAGCAGTTCCCCCCCACAGGGGATTTATGGTGGCGCTTTCTTT. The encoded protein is CASSSPPQGIYGGAFF.